These 4 T cell receptor beta chains share one sample of origin, sequenced in a study of blood T cells in healthy people across ages. A second PCR of 7 to 11 cycles used a sample-barcoded 5' primer and a J-beta primer mix. MiXCR, run by TCRdb on the 5' RACE reads, gives a single entry per CDR3 protein. The sample holds 630,000 or so distinct CDR3 sequences, roughly 32% seen once. The source material was blood. All receptors derive from an elderly woman in good health.

This clonotype came up many times. V gene TRBV6-5 combines with J gene TRBJ1-2; no definite D call. Germline V gene data show CDR1 as MNHEY and CDR2 as SVGAGI. The CDR3 totals 13 residues. V gave up 4 bases and J gave up 4 bases, with 10 bases separating them. The CDR3 loop reads CASSSVGSYGYTF. CDR3 in DNA: TGTGCCAGCAGTTCGGTCGGCTCCTATGGCTACACCTTC.

The J gene is TRBJ2-7, the V gene TRBV6-5; D perhaps matches TRBD2 (5 bases). Trimming took off 2 bases at V and 3 bases at J, with 11 bases between the two ends. CDR1 is MNHEY and CDR2 is SVGAGI in the germline V gene. The CDR3 consists of 14 residues. The CDR3 coding sequence is TGTGCCAGCAGTTACGGTGAGGGAGTCTACGAGCAGTACTTC. Protein: CASSYGEGVYEQYF.

This clonotype has at least ten counts. V gene TRBV6-2 or TRBV6-3 combines with J gene TRBJ1-5; perhaps TRBD1 as D (5 bases). CDR1 and CDR2 from the germline V gene are MNHEY and SVGEGT. The V end lost 6 bases, the J end lost 4 bases, and 13 bases lay between the germline ends. The length of the CDR3 is 14 residues. The CDR3 DNA reads TGTGCCAGCAGGGACCAACAGGTTAATCAGCCCCAGCATTTT. Translated, it gives CASRDQQVNQPQHF.

The V call is TRBV7-2, the J call TRBJ1-5; TRBD1 might be the D (5 bases). Germline CDR1 reads SGHTA; CDR2 reads FQGNSA. The CDR3 consists of 15 residues. V gave up 5 bases and J gave up 1 base, with 12 bases separating them. CDR3 in DNA: TGTGCCAGCAGCGCTCGGGGACTCAGCAATCAGCCCCAGCATTTT. The encoded protein is CASSARGLSNQPQHF.